Described below is a single T cell receptor (beta chain) sequence and its context. These data are taken from a study of CD8 T cells in Susac syndrome. Study-level information: Treatment at blood withdrawal was none, corticosteroids, or intravenous immunoglobulin alone in Susac syndrome patients.

CDR1 is GTSNPN, CDR2 SVGIG, per germline (reference sequence). This CDR3 region has 14 residues. V gave up 1 base and J gave up 6 bases; unmatched junction bases: 9. Negative isolation was applied to CD8+ and CD4+ T cells, and FACS enrichment was applied to TEMRA cells. A quantity of about 0.5 to 1 ug RNA underwent reverse transcription using random hexamers. TCRdb independently ran MiXCR on the immunoSEQ multiplex PCR reads; one entry per CDR3 protein. The sample has around 170,000 distinct CDR3 sequences; approximately 95% are singletons. The clonotype comes from a human donor with Susac syndrome. The J gene is TRBJ2-7, the V gene TRBV30; 7 bases are a match to TRBD1. Sequencing was done on a sample of CD4+ T cells from PBMCs. The CDR3 bases are TGTGCCTGGAGTGCCCGGACAGGACGTTTCGAGCAGTACTTC. Its translation: CAWSARTGRFEQYF.